One and the same sample provided the 13 T cell receptor beta chains below, sequenced in a study of blood T cell repertoires in COVID-19. The repertoire was sequenced with immunoSEQ multiplex PCR; TCRdb's copy has only in-frame clones and lacks some. The sample lists some 75,000 clones; under 80% were seen once. Sequenced input: peripheral blood. Source of these receptors: an elderly woman with active or convalescent COVID-19.

This rearrangement joins TRBV28 to TRBJ1-5; D perhaps matches TRBD1 (5 bases). CDR3 size: 20 residues. The germline gives CDR1 MDHEN, CDR2 SYDVKM. V was cut by 4 bases and J by 2 bases, with 27 bases left in between. In DNA form, the CDR3 reads TGTGCCAGCAGTTCCCCCCCCCTGAAGGACACAAACCGGCGCAATCAGCCCCAGCATTTT. Translating it yields CASSSPPLKDTNRRNQPQHF.

This chain links TRBV5-1 with TRBJ2-5, with D possibly matching TRBD2 (6 bases). Germline lookup yields CDR1 SGHRS and CDR2 YFSETQ. Trimming took off 6 bases at V and 0 bases at J, with 9 bases between the two ends. This CDR3 spans 13 amino acids. CDR3 nucleotide sequence: TGCGCCAGCACTGGGGGGTACCAAGAGACCCAGTACTTC. It encodes CASTGGYQETQYF.

CDR3 coding DNA: TGTGCCAGCAGCTTGGGGGGACTGGATTGGGAGCAGTACTTC. This sequence encodes CASSLGGLDWEQYF. The chain recombines TRBV5-4 with TRBJ2-7; possibly TRBD2 for D (6 bases). Germline assignment: CDR1 SGHNT and CDR2 YYREEE (reference sequence). CDR3 length: 14 amino acids. Trimming cost V 0 bases and J 7 bases, with 14 bases left between them.

This clone was found a few times. The CDR3 protein is CASSPPHSRTGGVGADYGYTF. The CDR3, as DNA: TGCGCCAGCAGCCCCCCCCATTCTAGGACAGGGGGCGTGGGCGCAGACTATGGCTACACCTTC. The gene calls are TRBV4-3 and TRBJ1-2; 11 bases match TRBD1. Per the germline V gene, CDR1 is LGHNA and CDR2 is YSLEER. V shed 4 bases, J shed 3 bases, and the junction held 22 bases outside the gene matches. The CDR3 length is 21 residues.

The rearrangement joins TRBV2 to TRBJ2-1; D is unresolved. Trimming shortened V by 5 bases and J by 6 bases, and 11 bases separated the two germline ends. Germline values: CDR1 SNHLY, CDR2 FYNNEI. CDR3 length: 13 residues. CDR3 sequence reads: CASSPQRRNEQFF. CDR3 sequence (DNA): TGTGCCAGCAGTCCCCAGCGCCGCAATGAGCAGTTCTTC.

The rearrangement links TRBV11-2 to TRBJ2-7; 9 bases fit TRBD1. The CDR3 sequence is 14 residues long. Germline V gives CDR1 SGHAT, CDR2 FQNNGV. The J segment lost 6 bases and the V segment lost 5 bases, leaving 8 bases of the junction unmatched. The CDR3 coding sequence is TGTGCCAGCAGCCACGCCGGGACAGGGAGCGAGCAGTACTTC. Residues: CASSHAGTGSEQYF.

This clone showed up just once. The gene calls are TRBV18 and TRBJ2-3, with 10 bases matching TRBD1. The V gene end was trimmed by 6 bases and the J gene end by 4 bases; junction bases not matched to a gene: 4. In germline, CDR1 is KGHSH, CDR2 LQKENI. This CDR3 comprises 14 residues. The DNA for the CDR3 is TGTGCCAGCTCTTTGACAGGGGGCTCAGATACGCAGTATTTT. It codes for CASSLTGGSDTQYF.

The chain couples TRBV4-3 to TRBJ2-3; D is possibly TRBD2 (6 bases). CDR3 length: 16 residues. The V gene's germline CDR1 is LGHNA and CDR2 YSLEER. V gave up 2 bases and J gave up 3 bases, with 15 bases separating them. The CDR3 sequence is CASSQYAGGITDTQYF. The CDR3 coding sequence is TGCGCCAGCAGCCAATATGCTGGAGGGATTACAGATACGCAGTATTTT.

The chain joins TRBV6-2 or TRBV6-3 to TRBJ1-3; no reliable D call. With 2 bases removed from V and 0 bases from J, the gap between germline ends came to 11 bases. The CDR3 runs 16 residues. Germline CDR1 is MNHEY and CDR2 is SVGEGT. The CDR3 protein is CASSYSGFHSGNTIYF. In nucleotides, the CDR3 is TGTGCCAGCAGTTACAGCGGATTTCACTCTGGAAACACCATATATTTT.

The chain recombines TRBV6-2 or TRBV6-3 with TRBJ1-1; 7 bases fit TRBD1. Germline values: CDR1 MNHEY, CDR2 SVGEGT. This CDR3 is 13 amino acids long. V was pared by 5 bases and J by 7 bases, with 7 bases of the junction left unmatched. The CDR3 region has the DNA TGTGCCAGCAGTCCCCGGGACAGAAGTGAAGCTTTCTTT. Translated, it gives CASSPRDRSEAFF.

The chain carries TRBV10-3 and TRBJ1-2; TRBD1 aligns across 9 bases. Trimming at V came to 8 bases and at J to 5 bases, leaving 3 bases not matched to a gene. CDR1 and CDR2 (germline): ENHRY, SYGVKD. The CDR3 covers 12 residues. In nucleotides, the CDR3 is TGTGCCATCGATGGGACAGGGTATGGCTACACCTTC. It yields the protein CAIDGTGYGYTF.

This clone was counted a few times. The chain uses TRBV4-1 and TRBJ1-2; weak D call: TRBD1 (5 bases). V was trimmed by 1 base and J by 3 bases, leaving 12 bases between them. The CDR3 is 15 amino acids. Germline assignment: CDR1 MGHRA and CDR2 YSYEKL. This chain's CDR3 is CASSQVAGLHYGYTF. In DNA, the CDR3 is TGCGCCAGCAGCCAAGTGGCAGGGCTACACTATGGCTACACCTTC.

CDR3 residues: CASSLGGGYTF. The CDR3 DNA reads TGTGCCAGCAGTCTTGGGGGCGGCTACACCTTC. V and J are TRBV25-1 and TRBJ1-2, with D maybe TRBD1 (6 bases). The V end lost 5 bases, the J end lost 8 bases, and 9 bases lay between the germline ends. This CDR3 is built from 11 residues. From germline, CDR1 is MGHDK and CDR2 SYGVNS.